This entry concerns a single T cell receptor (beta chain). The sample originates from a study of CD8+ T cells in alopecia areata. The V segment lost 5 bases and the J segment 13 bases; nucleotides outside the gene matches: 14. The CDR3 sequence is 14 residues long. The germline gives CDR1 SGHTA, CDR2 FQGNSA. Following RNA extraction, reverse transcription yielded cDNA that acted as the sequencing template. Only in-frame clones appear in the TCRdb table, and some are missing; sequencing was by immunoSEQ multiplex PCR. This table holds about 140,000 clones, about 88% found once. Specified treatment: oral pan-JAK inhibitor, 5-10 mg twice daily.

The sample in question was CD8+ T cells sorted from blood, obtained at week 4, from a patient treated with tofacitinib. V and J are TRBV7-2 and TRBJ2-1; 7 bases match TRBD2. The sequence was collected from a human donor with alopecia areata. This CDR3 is CASSLRLAGSTQFF. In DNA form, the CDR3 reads TGTGCCAGCAGCCTTCGACTAGCCGGTAGCACCCAGTTCTTC.